The rows below give T cell receptor beta chains drawn from one sample of a study of cytomegalovirus exposure and HLA in healthy donors. The protocol was immunoSEQ multiplex PCR, while the TCRdb copy is restricted to in-frame clones and leaves out a portion. Of 140,000 to 150,000 clones in the sample, about 74% were seen once. Sequenced input: PBMCs. The source is a man in his forties in good health and CMV-seropositive. Each CDR3 is given with its conserved first and last residue. Each record gives: J gene, V gene, D gene, clone size, CDR3 DNA, CDR3 protein. D genes are given only for firm matches. Size values are once, few and many counts, or a class for expanded clones, and some rows have none.

>TRBJ2-1|TRBV4-3|.|many
TGCGCCAGCAGCCAATCAGGGCCTCACAATGAGCAGTTCTTC
CASSQSGPHNEQFF
>TRBJ1-1|TRBV28|.|.
TGTGCCAGCAGTAGGTCGACAGCGGGGGGGCCTGAAGCTTTCTTT
CASSRSTAGGPEAFF
>TRBJ1-2|TRBV7-9|.|.
TGTGCCAGCAGCTTAGGACAGTTTCATGGCTACACCTTC
CASSLGQFHGYTF
>TRBJ1-2|TRBV11-3|.|.
TGTGCCAGCAGCCTCGAAGGACAGTCCTATGGCTACACCTTC
CASSLEGQSYGYTF
>TRBJ1-2|TRBV29-1|TRBD1|.
TGCAGCGTTGTCGGACAGGGGAATGGCTACACCTTC
CSVVGQGNGYTF
>TRBJ1-4|TRBV7-2|.|.
TGTGCCAGCAGCGGGGGGGCGTCTGAAAAACTGTTTTTT
CASSGGASEKLFF
>TRBJ1-4|TRBV11-2|TRBD1|.
TGTGCCAGCAGAGCTCGAGGGGGCGAGGGGTTTCGTGAAAAACTGTTTTTT
CASRARGGEGFREKLFF
>TRBJ2-1|TRBV5-1|TRBD2|.
TGCGCCAGCAGCTTAACTAGCGGGAGGAAGTATGAGCAGTTCTTC
CASSLTSGRKYEQFF
>TRBJ2-4|TRBV6-5|.|.
TGTGCCGGCAGTTACTCGCGCAGGGGAGCCAAAAACAGTCAGTACTTC
CAGSYSRRGAKNSQYF
>TRBJ2-1|TRBV30|.|.
TGTGCCTGGAGTTTGGTCAGCTCCTACAATGAGCAGTTCTTC
CAWSLVSSYNEQFF